Listed here is a single T cell receptor (beta chain). Its matching antigen is unknown. The CDR3 contains 12 residues. The ends lost 10 bases at V and 4 bases at J; junction bases unmatched: 6. Germline V gene data show CDR1 as MNHEY and CDR2 as SVGAGI. PCR was performed using 60 Vbeta and 13 Jbeta primers. Profiled with immunoSEQ multiplex PCR; TCRdb holds only in-frame clones, not every one. The sample lists 20,000 to 30,000 clones, 70% occurring once. This specimen belongs to a study of cytomegalovirus exposure and HLA in healthy donors. The wider study: Previous work identified roughly 110 million unique TCR beta sequences from about 179 million T cells. Whole-study findings and limits: The classifier, whose performance was assessed in both the original and validation cohorts, reportedly diagnosed cytomegalovirus status with high specificity and sensitivity. Certain sequence variants were highly shared and formed a cluster, and this cluster was likely a sequencing artifact.

Sequences were obtained from PBMCs. The source is a woman aged 45-65 years in good health and CMV-seronegative. The rearrangement joins TRBV6-5 to TRBJ2-5; TRBD1 agrees at 7 bases. Here the CDR3 DNA reads TGTGCCACCGCAGGGGGTTCAGAGACCCAGTACTTC. As protein: CATAGGSETQYF.